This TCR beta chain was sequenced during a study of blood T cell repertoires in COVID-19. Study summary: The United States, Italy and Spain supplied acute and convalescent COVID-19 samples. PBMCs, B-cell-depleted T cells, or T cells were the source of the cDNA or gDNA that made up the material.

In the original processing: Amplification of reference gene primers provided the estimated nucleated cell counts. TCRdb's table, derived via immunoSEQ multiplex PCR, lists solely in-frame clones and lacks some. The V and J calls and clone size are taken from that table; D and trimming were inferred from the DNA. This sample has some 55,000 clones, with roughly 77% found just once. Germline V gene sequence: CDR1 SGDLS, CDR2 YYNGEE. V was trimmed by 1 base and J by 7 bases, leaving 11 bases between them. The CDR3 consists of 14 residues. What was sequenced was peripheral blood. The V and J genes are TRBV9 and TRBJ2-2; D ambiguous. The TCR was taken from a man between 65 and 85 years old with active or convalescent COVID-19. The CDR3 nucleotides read TGTGCCAGCAGCGTAACACAGAAAGTCGGGGAGCTGTTTTTT. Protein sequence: CASSVTQKVGELFF.